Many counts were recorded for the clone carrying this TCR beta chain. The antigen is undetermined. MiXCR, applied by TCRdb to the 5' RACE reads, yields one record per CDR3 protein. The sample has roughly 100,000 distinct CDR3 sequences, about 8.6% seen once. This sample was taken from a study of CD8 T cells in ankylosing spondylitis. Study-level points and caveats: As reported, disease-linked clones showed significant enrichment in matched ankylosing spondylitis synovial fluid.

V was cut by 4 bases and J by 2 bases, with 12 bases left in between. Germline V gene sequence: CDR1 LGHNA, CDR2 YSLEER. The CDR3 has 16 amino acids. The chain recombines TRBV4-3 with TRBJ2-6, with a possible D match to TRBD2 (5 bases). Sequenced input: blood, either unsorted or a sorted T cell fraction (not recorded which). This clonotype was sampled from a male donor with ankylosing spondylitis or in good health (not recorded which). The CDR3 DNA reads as TGCGCCAGCAGCCGCAGGAGGAGCACTGGGGCCAACGTCCTGACTTTC. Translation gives CASSRRRSTGANVLTF.